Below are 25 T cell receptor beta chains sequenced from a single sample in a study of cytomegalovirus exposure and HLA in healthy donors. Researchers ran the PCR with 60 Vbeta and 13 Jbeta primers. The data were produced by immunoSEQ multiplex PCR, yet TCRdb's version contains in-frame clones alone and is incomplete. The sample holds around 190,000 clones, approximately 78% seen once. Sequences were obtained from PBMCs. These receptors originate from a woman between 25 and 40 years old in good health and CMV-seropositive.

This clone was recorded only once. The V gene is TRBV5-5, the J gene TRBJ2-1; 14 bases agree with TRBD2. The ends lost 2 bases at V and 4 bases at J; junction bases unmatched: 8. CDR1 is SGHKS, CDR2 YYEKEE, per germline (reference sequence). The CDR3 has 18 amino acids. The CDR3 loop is CASSFPGTSGREYNEQFF. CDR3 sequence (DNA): TGTGCCAGCAGCTTCCCCGGGACTAGCGGGAGAGAATACAATGAGCAGTTCTTC.

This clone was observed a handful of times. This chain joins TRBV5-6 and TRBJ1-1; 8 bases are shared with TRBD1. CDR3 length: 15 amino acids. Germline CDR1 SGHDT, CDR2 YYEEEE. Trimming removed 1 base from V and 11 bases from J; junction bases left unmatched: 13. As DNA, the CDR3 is TGTGCCAGCAGCTTGTACCCTCCCAGGGGGCGGTGGGCTTTCTTT. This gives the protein CASSLYPPRGRWAFF.

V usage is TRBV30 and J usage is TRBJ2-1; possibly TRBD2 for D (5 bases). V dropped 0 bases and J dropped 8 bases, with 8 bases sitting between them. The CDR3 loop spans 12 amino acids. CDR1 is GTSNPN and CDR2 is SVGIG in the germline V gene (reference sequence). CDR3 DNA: TGTGCCTGGAGTGTAACGGGGTATGAGCAGTTCTTC. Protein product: CAWSVTGYEQFF.

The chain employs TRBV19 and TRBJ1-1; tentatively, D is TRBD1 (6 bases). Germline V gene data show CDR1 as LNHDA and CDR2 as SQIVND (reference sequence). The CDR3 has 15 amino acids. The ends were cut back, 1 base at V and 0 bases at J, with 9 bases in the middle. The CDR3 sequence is CASSIGGRMNTEAFF. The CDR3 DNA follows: TGTGCCAGTAGTATAGGGGGGCGAATGAACACTGAAGCTTTCTTT.

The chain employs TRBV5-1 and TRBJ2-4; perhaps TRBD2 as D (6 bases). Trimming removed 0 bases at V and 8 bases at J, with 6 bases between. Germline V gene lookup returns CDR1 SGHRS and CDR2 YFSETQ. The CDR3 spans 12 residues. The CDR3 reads CASSLGEDIQYF. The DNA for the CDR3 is TGCGCCAGCAGCTTGGGGGAGGACATTCAGTACTTC.

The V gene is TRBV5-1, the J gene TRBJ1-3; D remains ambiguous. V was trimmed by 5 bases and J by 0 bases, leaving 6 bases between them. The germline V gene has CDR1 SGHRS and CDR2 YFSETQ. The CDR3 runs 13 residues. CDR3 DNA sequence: TGCGCCAGCAGTGCGGACTCTGGAAACACCATATATTTT. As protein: CASSADSGNTIYF.

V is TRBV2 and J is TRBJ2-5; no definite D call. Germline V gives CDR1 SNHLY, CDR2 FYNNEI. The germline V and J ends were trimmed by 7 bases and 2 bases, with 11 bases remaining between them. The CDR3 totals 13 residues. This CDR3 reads CASIERQQETQYF. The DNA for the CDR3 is TGTGCCAGCATCGAGAGGCAGCAAGAGACCCAGTACTTC.

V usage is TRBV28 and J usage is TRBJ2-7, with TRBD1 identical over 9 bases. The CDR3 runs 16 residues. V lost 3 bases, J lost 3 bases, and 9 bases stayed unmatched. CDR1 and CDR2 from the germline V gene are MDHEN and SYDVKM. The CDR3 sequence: CASSLATGGPLYEQYF. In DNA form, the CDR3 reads TGTGCCAGCAGTTTGGCAACAGGGGGCCCCCTCTACGAGCAGTACTTC.

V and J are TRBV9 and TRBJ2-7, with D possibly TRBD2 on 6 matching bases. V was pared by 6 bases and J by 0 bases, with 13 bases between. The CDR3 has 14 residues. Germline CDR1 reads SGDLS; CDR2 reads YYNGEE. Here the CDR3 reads CASTPGVISYEQYF. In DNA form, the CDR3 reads TGTGCCAGCACACCGGGGGTTATCTCCTACGAGCAGTACTTC.

Here the CDR3 reads CASSPTGGTDTQYF. The CDR3 DNA reads TGTGCCAGCAGCCCGACAGGGGGCACAGATACGCAGTATTTT. The rearrangement joins TRBV5-5 to TRBJ2-3, with 8 bases lining up with TRBD1. The CDR3 has 14 residues. In germline, CDR1 is SGHKS, CDR2 YYEKEE (reference sequence). The V and J ends lost 4 bases and 1 base, in that order; junction bases with no gene match: 2.

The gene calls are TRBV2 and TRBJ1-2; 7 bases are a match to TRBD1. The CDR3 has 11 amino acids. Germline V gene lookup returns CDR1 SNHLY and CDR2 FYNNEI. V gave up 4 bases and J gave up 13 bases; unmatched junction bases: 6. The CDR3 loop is CASSVLTGLTF. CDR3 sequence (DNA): TGTGCCAGCAGTGTCTTGACAGGGCTCACCTTC. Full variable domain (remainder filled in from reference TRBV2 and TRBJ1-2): EPEVTQTPSHQVTQMGQEVILRCVPISNHLYFYWYRQILGQKVEFLVSFYNNEISEKSEIFDDQFSVERPDGSNFTLKIRSTKLEDSAMYFCASSVLTGLTFGSGTRLTVV.

CDR3 loop: CASSMGQADSGANVLTF. The CDR3 nucleotides are TGTGCCAGCAGCATGGGACAGGCTGACTCTGGGGCCAACGTCCTGACTTTC. The chain carries TRBV7-9 and TRBJ2-6; 8 bases are a match to TRBD1. The V gene's germline CDR1 is SEHNR and CDR2 FQNEAQ (reference sequence). This CDR3 is built from 17 residues. J was trimmed by 0 bases and V by 5 bases; bases with no gene match: 6.

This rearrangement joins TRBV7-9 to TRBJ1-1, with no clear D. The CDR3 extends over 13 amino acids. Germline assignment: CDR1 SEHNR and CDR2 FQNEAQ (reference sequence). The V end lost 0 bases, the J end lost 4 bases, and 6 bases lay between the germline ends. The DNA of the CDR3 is TGTGCCAGCAGCTTAGCGCTCGGCACTGAAGCTTTCTTT. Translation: CASSLALGTEAFF. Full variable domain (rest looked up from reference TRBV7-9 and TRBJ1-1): DTGVSQNPRHKITKRGQNVTFRCDPISEHNRLYWYRQTLGQGPEFLTYFQNEAQLEKSRLLSDRFSAERPKGSFSTLEIQRTEQGDSAMYLCASSLALGTEAFFGQGTRLTVV.

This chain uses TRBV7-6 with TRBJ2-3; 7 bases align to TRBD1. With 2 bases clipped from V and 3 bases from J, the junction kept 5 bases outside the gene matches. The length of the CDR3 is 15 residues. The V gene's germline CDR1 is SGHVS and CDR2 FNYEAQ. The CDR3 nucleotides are TGTGCCAGCAGCTTAAGTGGCAGGGGGACAGATACGCAGTATTTT. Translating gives CASSLSGRGTDTQYF.

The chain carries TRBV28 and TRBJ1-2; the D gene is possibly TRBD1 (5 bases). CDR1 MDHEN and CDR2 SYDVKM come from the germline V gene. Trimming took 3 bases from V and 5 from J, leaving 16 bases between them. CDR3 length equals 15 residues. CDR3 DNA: TGTGCCAGCAGTTTGCGGCAGGGTCAAGGGTATGGCTACACCTTC. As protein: CASSLRQGQGYGYTF.

Here the CDR3 DNA reads TGTGCCAGCAGCGCACCCCCGGGACTAGCGGGGTGGACCGGGGAGCTGTTTTTT. As protein: CASSAPPGLAGWTGELFF. This rearrangement joins TRBV9 to TRBJ2-2; 13 nucleotides align to TRBD2. Germline values: CDR1 SGDLS, CDR2 YYNGEE. This CDR3 is 18 amino acids long. J was trimmed by 5 bases and V by 3 bases; bases with no gene match: 10. Supplemented by reference TRBV9 and TRBJ2-2, the full variable domain reads DSGVTQTPKHLITATGQRVTLRCSPRSGDLSVYWYQQSLDQGLQFLIQYYNGEERAKGNILERFSAQQFPDLHSELNLSSLELGDSALYFCASSAPPGLAGWTGELFFGEGSRLTVL.

The CDR3 DNA follows: TGTGCCAGCAGCCAAGGCGGGGAAGGTTACAATGAGCAGTTCTTC. As protein: CASSQGGEGYNEQFF. This chain links TRBV7-9 with TRBJ2-1; a possible D gene is TRBD2 (6 bases). Germline V lookup: CDR1 SEHNR, CDR2 FQNEAQ (reference sequence). The CDR3 runs to 15 residues. V was pared by 5 bases and J by 4 bases, with 15 bases between.

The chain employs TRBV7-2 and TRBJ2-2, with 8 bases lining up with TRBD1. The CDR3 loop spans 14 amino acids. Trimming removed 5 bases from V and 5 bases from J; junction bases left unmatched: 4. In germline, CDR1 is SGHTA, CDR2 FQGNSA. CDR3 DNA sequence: TGTGCCAGCAGCCCGCGGACAGGGACCGGGGAGCTGTTTTTT. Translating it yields CASSPRTGTGELFF.

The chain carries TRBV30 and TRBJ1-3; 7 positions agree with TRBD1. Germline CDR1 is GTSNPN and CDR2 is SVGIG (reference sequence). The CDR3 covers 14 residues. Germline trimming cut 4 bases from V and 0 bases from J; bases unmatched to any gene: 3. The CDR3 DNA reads TGTGCCTGGACCCGGACAGGCTCTGGAAACACCATATATTTT. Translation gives CAWTRTGSGNTIYF. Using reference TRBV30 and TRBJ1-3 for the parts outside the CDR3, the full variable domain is SQTIHQWPATLVQPVGSPLSLECTVEGTSNPNLYWYRQAAGRGLQLLFYSVGIGQISSEVPQNLSASRPQDRQFILSSKKLLLSDSGFYLCAWTRTGSGNTIYFGEGSWLTVV.

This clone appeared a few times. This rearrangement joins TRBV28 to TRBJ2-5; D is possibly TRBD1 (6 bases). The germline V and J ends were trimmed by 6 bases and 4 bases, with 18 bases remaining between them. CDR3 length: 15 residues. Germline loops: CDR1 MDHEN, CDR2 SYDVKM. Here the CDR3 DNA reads TGTGCCAGCAGGGAATTAGGGGGTGGGCGAGAGACCCAGTACTTC. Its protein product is CASRELGGGRETQYF.

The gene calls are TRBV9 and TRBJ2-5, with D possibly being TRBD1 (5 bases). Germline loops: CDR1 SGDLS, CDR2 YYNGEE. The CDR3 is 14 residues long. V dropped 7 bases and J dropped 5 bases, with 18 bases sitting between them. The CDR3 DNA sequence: TGTGCCAGCTCCTATAGGGGTGGAGAGGAGACCCAGTACTTC. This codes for CASSYRGGEETQYF.

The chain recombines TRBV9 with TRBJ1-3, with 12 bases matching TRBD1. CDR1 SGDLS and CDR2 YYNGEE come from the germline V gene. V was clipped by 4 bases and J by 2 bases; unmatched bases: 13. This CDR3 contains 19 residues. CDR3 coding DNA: TGTGCCAGCAGCCCTCATGGGACAGGGGGCGCAAAGGCTGGAAACACCATATATTTT. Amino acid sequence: CASSPHGTGGAKAGNTIYF. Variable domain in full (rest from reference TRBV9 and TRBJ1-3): DSGVTQTPKHLITATGQRVTLRCSPRSGDLSVYWYQQSLDQGLQFLIQYYNGEERAKGNILERFSAQQFPDLHSELNLSSLELGDSALYFCASSPHGTGGAKAGNTIYFGEGSWLTVV.

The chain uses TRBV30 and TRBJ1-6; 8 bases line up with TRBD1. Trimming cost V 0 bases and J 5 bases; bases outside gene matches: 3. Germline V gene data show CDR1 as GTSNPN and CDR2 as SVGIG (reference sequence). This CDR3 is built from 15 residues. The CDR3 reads CAWSVRDRNNSPLHF. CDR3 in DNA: TGTGCCTGGAGTGTGCGGGACAGGAATAATTCACCCCTCCACTTT. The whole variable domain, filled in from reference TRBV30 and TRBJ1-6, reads SQTIHQWPATLVQPVGSPLSLECTVEGTSNPNLYWYRQAAGRGLQLLFYSVGIGQISSEVPQNLSASRPQDRQFILSSKKLLLSDSGFYLCAWSVRDRNNSPLHFGNGTRLTVT.

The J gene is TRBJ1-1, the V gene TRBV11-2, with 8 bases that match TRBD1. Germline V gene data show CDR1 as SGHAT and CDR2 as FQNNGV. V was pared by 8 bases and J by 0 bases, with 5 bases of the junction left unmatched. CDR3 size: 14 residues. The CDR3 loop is CASGTGLMNTEAFF. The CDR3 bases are TGTGCCAGCGGGACAGGACTCATGAACACTGAAGCTTTCTTT.

This CDR3 reads CAISERLTGGGNTIYF. In DNA, the CDR3 is TGTGCCATCAGTGAGAGGCTGACAGGGGGAGGTAACACCATATATTTT. The J gene is TRBJ1-3, the V gene TRBV10-3, with 9 nucleotides matching TRBD1. After removal of 2 bases from V and 7 bases from J, the junction contained 9 bases not matched to a gene. Germline loops: CDR1 ENHRY, CDR2 SYGVKD. The CDR3 is 16 amino acids.